The clone carrying this T cell receptor beta chain was counted many times. The antigen is unknown. This sample stems from a study of regulatory T cells in long-lasting Graves disease. Across the whole study: Persistent Graves' disease denoted over 5 years of antithyroid drugs plus positive TSH receptor antibodies.

Arm-PCR with iRepertoire HTBI primers amplified the CDR3 regions for these TCR beta libraries. Using its own MiXCR run on the multiplex PCR reads, TCRdb lists one record per CDR3 protein. The repertoire includes almost 350,000 distinct CDR3 sequences, around a fifth of them detected once, and over 25% sits in the top ten. The time point is: persistent/refractory GD, antithyroid drugs over 5 years with positive TRAb. Extracted PBMC RNA gave rise to the TCR library. Germline assignment: CDR1 MDHEN and CDR2 SYDVKM. V lost 5 bases to trimming and J lost 6 bases; unmatched junction nucleotides: 10. There are 16 residues in the CDR3. General study findings and limits: Accuracy could have been hurt by small sample size. Persistent patients shared more public clonotypes (2,741) than new patients (about 1,000). Persistent disease preferred TRBV28, TRBJ1-2 and TRBJ2-5.

The sequences come from peripheral blood mononuclear cells (PBMCs), collected when the disease was refractory, from a patient treated with antithyroid drugs. J is TRBJ2-2 and V is TRBV28; 9 bases line up with TRBD2. The TCR originated in a female donor with Graves disease. CDR3 in DNA: TGTGCCAGCAGTCCCGGCGGTAGCGGGAGTGCCGGGGAGCTGTTTTTT. This encodes CASSPGGSGSAGELFF.